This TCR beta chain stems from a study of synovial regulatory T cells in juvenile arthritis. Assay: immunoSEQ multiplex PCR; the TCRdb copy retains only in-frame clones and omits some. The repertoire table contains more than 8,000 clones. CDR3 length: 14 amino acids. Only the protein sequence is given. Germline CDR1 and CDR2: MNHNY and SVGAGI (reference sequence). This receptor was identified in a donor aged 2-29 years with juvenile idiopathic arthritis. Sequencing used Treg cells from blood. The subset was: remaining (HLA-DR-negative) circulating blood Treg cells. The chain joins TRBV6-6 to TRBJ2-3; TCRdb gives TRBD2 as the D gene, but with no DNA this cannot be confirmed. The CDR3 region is CAVRGGRHSDTQYF.